This TCR beta chain was identified in a study of early T cells in non-severe SARS-CoV-2 infection. Study overall: Chains stayed unpaired after sequencing of bulk RNA from unsorted whole blood.

The CDR3 spans 16 residues. The V end lost 1 base, the J end lost 0 bases, and 16 bases lay between the germline ends. Germline CDR1 reads DFQATT; CDR2 reads SNEGSKA (reference sequence). This clonotype was seen ten or more times. TCRdb re-called the 5' RACE reads through MiXCR, storing one row per CDR3 protein. The sample contains under 70,000 distinct CDR3 sequences, around 4.7% of which appear only once. The chain employs TRBV20-1 and TRBJ2-7; D is possibly TRBD1 (6 bases). The receptor was derived from an adult who was a healthcare worker with PCR-confirmed SARS-CoV-2 infection or an uninfected control (not recorded which). The sample was whole blood. CDR3: CSARGRGPHLSYEQYF. The CDR3 DNA follows: TGCAGTGCTAGAGGCAGGGGACCACATCTCTCCTACGAGCAGTACTTC.